This passage covers 9 T cell receptor beta chains from one sample sequenced in a study of T cell responses to AZD1222 COVID-19 vaccine (dated by TCRdb to the early 2020s). Library preparation employed the immunoSEQ multiplex PCR assay. TCRdb carries this immuneACCESS record with in-frame sequences only. Its versions omit some clonotypes, under half of them owing to an unresolved V gene in the studies checked, with the rest unexplained. The sample table holds about 160,000 clones, of which more than 70% were seen once. Clones ranked in the top ten supply approximately 5.7% of the sample. This specimen's time point label, interpreted: baseline before first vaccination. The sample consisted of peripheral blood, taken on day 0 of AZD1222 vaccination. The receptors were gathered from an adult in good health.

This clone appeared once. J is TRBJ1-4 and V is TRBV19, with no clear D. Trimming stripped 7 bases from V and 8 bases from J, with 17 bases between. The CDR3 contains 14 residues. Germline-derived CDR1 and CDR2 are LNHDA and SQIVND (reference sequence). The CDR3 DNA reads TGTGCCAGTACCCCACTCCAAACGGCCGAAAAACTGTTTTTT. It codes for CASTPLQTAEKLFF.

The V call is TRBV7-8, the J call TRBJ2-1; 8 nucleotides agree with TRBD2. This CDR3 has 14 amino acids. Germline V lookup: CDR1 SGHVS, CDR2 FQNEAQ. V gave up 7 bases and J gave up 8 bases; unmatched junction bases: 10. The CDR3 DNA reads TGTGCCAGCAAAACCGGGACTAGACTGTATGAGCAGTTCTTC. This translates into CASKTGTRLYEQFF.

The CDR3 DNA sequence: TGTGCCAGCAGTCCACCGACTAGCGGGGCCTACGAGCAGTACTTC. Its translation is CASSPPTSGAYEQYF. The chain uses TRBV28 and TRBJ2-7, with TRBD2 identical over 11 bases. There are 15 residues in the CDR3. With V trimmed by 5 bases and J by 2 bases, 5 bases remained unmatched. Germline CDR1 MDHEN, CDR2 SYDVKM.

This clone has just one count. The chain recombines TRBV11-3 with TRBJ2-3, with D possibly being TRBD1 (6 bases). Between the trimmed V and J ends, which lost 0 bases and 4 bases, there was a span of 11 bases. The CDR3 consists of 15 residues. CDR1 and CDR2 from the germline V gene are SGHNT and YENEEA. The CDR3 sequence: CASSLDGRGPDTQYF. CDR3 bases: TGTGCCAGCAGCTTAGATGGCAGGGGCCCAGATACGCAGTATTTT.

This CDR3 is CASSGRKGDRGLGTEAFF. The CDR3 DNA is TGTGCCAGCAGTGGAAGGAAGGGGGACAGGGGGCTTGGCACTGAAGCTTTCTTT. V and J are TRBV2 and TRBJ1-1, with TRBD1 matching over 12 bases. Germline assignment: CDR1 SNHLY and CDR2 FYNNEI. V trimming: 4 bases; J trimming: 4 bases; junction bases outside the gene matches: 13. There are 18 residues in the CDR3.

The genes are TRBV2 and TRBJ1-2, with D possibly matching TRBD1 (6 bases). The germline gives CDR1 SNHLY, CDR2 FYNNEI. V shed 1 base and J shed 6 bases, with 15 bases lying between them. The CDR3 spans 15 residues. CDR3 sequence: CASSEEGRGFDGYTF. Here the CDR3 DNA reads TGTGCCAGCAGTGAAGAGGGCAGGGGTTTTGATGGCTACACCTTC. The whole variable domain, remainder taken from reference TRBV2 and TRBJ1-2, is EPEVTQTPSHQVTQMGQEVILRCVPISNHLYFYWYRQILGQKVEFLVSFYNNEISEKSEIFDDQFSVERPDGSNFTLKIRSTKLEDSAMYFCASSEEGRGFDGYTFGSGTRLTVV.

This chain links TRBV28 with TRBJ1-3; tentative D call: TRBD1 (5 bases). The CDR3 totals 17 residues. V was clipped by 4 bases and J by 4 bases, with 20 bases between them. The germline V gene encodes CDR1 MDHEN and CDR2 SYDVKM. The CDR3 DNA is TGTGCCAGCAGTTCCGGGGCAGGAGCCCTTTTCGGAAACACCATATATTTT. This gives the protein CASSSGAGALFGNTIYF.

The J gene is TRBJ2-1, the V gene TRBV30; TRBD2 agrees at 7 bases. The V gene end was trimmed by 4 bases and the J gene end by 7 bases; junction bases not matched to a gene: 13. CDR3 length: 15 amino acids. In germline, CDR1 is GTSNPN, CDR2 SVGIG (reference sequence). The CDR3 DNA is TGTGCCTGGACCCGTCGATCGGGAGGAGGGAATGAGCAGTTCTTC. Amino acids: CAWTRRSGGGNEQFF.

Details on this clone: The same CDR3 is also encoded by other DNA sequences in this sample. The CDR3 region is CASSPDPSGNTIYF. CDR3 bases: TGTGCCAGCAGCCCGGACCCCTCTGGAAACACCATATATTTT. The chain carries TRBV5-4 and TRBJ1-3; D gene ambiguous. The V gene lost 4 bases and the J gene lost 0 bases, with 8 bases spanning the gap. The germline V gene has CDR1 SGHNT and CDR2 YYREEE (reference sequence). The CDR3 runs to 14 residues.